The present entry profiles one T cell receptor beta chain with its context. Its specificity is not known. The sequence runs out 3 residues before the end of the CDR3; the remainder is reconstructed from the germline J gene. Clones were read by immunoSEQ multiplex PCR, and TCRdb kept only the in-frame ones, dropping some. This sample's table has approximately 41,000 clones. The sample is drawn from a study of T cells in women clearing cervical HPV infection. General study findings and limits: TRBV6-7 abundance was lower in cases than controls (approximately 0.1% versus 0.17%). Each sample's T-cell count was unknown, possibly confounding richness. CIN3+ cases had significantly higher TCR richness than controls; evenness did not differ.

Per germline, CDR1 SGHVS and CDR2 FNYEAQ. The CDR3 sequence is 15 residues long. V lost 5 bases and J lost 7; bases outside the gene matches: 9. This sequence joins TRBV7-6 and TRBJ1-4; 8 nucleotides agree with TRBD1. The clonotype comes from a woman between 18 and 70 years old with a cervical HPV16 infection that either progressed to CIN3+ or cleared (not recorded which). The sample consisted of blood buffy coat. Incomplete CDR3 DNA: TGTGCCAGCAGCCTCGTTACGACAGGGGCTGAAAAA. Translation gives CASSLVTTGAEK. The whole CDR3 is CASSLVTTGAEKLFF.